This TCR beta chain originates from a study of identical twins. Turning to this clonotype: Its specificity is not known.

General study results and limits: Excess low generation probability was seen in twin-shared out-of-frame alpha sequences.

A single record per CDR3 protein comes from TCRdb applying MiXCR to the 5' RACE reads. The sample holds 1.5 million or so distinct CDR3 sequences, 32% seen once. Trimming took 1 base from V and 0 from J; bases not matched to a gene: 4. The CDR3 runs 17 residues. Per germline, CDR1 LNHDA and CDR2 SQIVND (reference sequence). The clonotype was recovered from a newborn girl in good health. The sequencing sample was made of cord blood. The chain recombines TRBV19 with TRBJ1-5; 9 bases fit TRBD1. CDR3 sequence: CASSIGWDRDSNQPQHF. The CDR3 DNA reads TGTGCCAGTAGTATAGGCTGGGACAGGGATAGCAATCAGCCCCAGCATTTT.